The 27 T cell receptor beta chains reported below all come from one sample, sequenced in a study of blood T cell repertoires in COVID-19. Repertoires were generated with immunoSEQ multiplex PCR, while TCRdb's copy carries only in-frame clones and drops some. The sample contains about 220,000 clones, less than 85% of which appear only once. Specimen: peripheral blood. All receptors derive from an elderly woman with acute or convalescent COVID-19.

The gene calls are TRBV5-4 and TRBJ1-6; D gene uncertain. The CDR3 length is 15 residues. V was clipped by 5 bases and J by 3 bases, with 12 bases between them. The germline CDR1 and CDR2 sequences are SGHNT and YYREEE (reference sequence). CDR3 nucleotide sequence: TGTGCCAGCAGGCGTGGACGGGACTATAATTCACCCCTCCACTTT. Its protein product is CASRRGRDYNSPLHF. The whole variable domain, remainder taken from reference TRBV5-4 and TRBJ1-6, is ETGVTQSPTHLIKTRGQQVTLRCSSQSGHNTVSWYQQALGQGPQFIFQYYREEENGRGNFPPRFSGLQFPNYSSELNVNALELDDSALYLCASRRGRDYNSPLHFGNGTRLTVT.

The chain employs TRBV20-1 and TRBJ1-2; 11 bases agree with TRBD1. Trimming removed 3 bases from V and 4 bases from J; junction bases left unmatched: 7. There are 15 residues in the CDR3. Per the germline V gene, CDR1 is DFQATT and CDR2 is SNEGSKA (reference sequence). CDR3 nucleotides: TGCAGTGCTAGTGACCCCGGGACAGGGGGCTATGGCTACACCTTC. This encodes CSASDPGTGGYGYTF.

The CDR3 loop reads CASSYGGNTEAFF. DNA for the CDR3: TGTGCCAGCAGCTACGGGGGGAACACTGAAGCTTTCTTT. This sequence joins TRBV11-3 and TRBJ1-1; TRBD1 is a possible D gene (5 bases). CDR1 and CDR2 from the germline V gene are SGHNT and YENEEA. V dropped 4 bases and J dropped 1 base, with 7 bases sitting between them. The CDR3 totals 13 residues.

The chain recombines TRBV7-3 with TRBJ1-2; the D gene is possibly TRBD1 (6 bases). Germline CDR1 SGHTA, CDR2 FQGTGA. Trimming took off 10 bases at V and 7 bases at J, with 19 bases between the two ends. CDR3 length: 13 amino acids. Written as DNA, the CDR3 is TGTGCCACTGGCGTGGCAGGGGTGGTTGGCTACACCTTC. Translated: CATGVAGVVGYTF.

The chain has TRBV9 and TRBJ2-3; tentative D call: TRBD2 (6 bases). The CDR3 runs 14 residues. V was cut by 6 bases and J by 6 bases, with 17 bases left in between. Germline V gene data show CDR1 as SGDLS and CDR2 as YYNGEE. The CDR3 reads CASTPGLPPDTQYF. The CDR3 DNA sequence: TGTGCCAGCACCCCTGGACTACCCCCGGATACGCAGTATTTT.

The genes are TRBV2 and TRBJ1-4; maybe TRBD1 (6 bases). CDR1 SNHLY and CDR2 FYNNEI come from the germline V gene. There are 13 residues in the CDR3. The germline V and J ends were trimmed by 5 bases and 8 bases, with 12 bases remaining between them. The CDR3 sequence: CASSPSGQEKLFF. Written as DNA, the CDR3 is TGTGCCAGCAGTCCTTCGGGACAAGAAAAACTGTTTTTT.

The V call is TRBV5-1, the J call TRBJ2-7; TRBD1 matches 8 bases. The CDR3 consists of 15 residues. Trimming removed 0 bases from V and 6 bases from J; junction bases left unmatched: 8. Germline assignment: CDR1 SGHRS and CDR2 YFSETQ. The CDR3 DNA sequence: TGCGCCAGCAGCTTGGGGAGACAGGGGAGCAGCGAGCAGTACTTC. This gives the protein CASSLGRQGSSEQYF.

The chain recombines TRBV7-9 with TRBJ1-1; possible D gene TRBD1, 5 bases. V shed 0 bases and J shed 2 bases, with 10 bases lying between them. The CDR3 loop spans 15 amino acids. Per the germline V gene, CDR1 is SEHNR and CDR2 is FQNEAQ (reference sequence). The DNA for the CDR3 is TGTGCCAGCAGCTTAGCAGGGGTTTTTAACACTGAAGCTTTCTTT. Translated, it gives CASSLAGVFNTEAFF.

The chain carries TRBV10-3 and TRBJ1-1; TRBD1 aligns across 7 bases. The CDR3 is 16 residues long. Germline-derived CDR1 and CDR2 are ENHRY and SYGVKD. J was trimmed by 8 bases and V by 6 bases; bases with no gene match: 18. The CDR3 DNA reads TGTGCCATCAGAGAGACCTCAAAGACAGGGTCCGGAGAAGCTTTCTTT. This codes for CAIRETSKTGSGEAFF.

The chain combines TRBV16 with TRBJ2-3; D remains unclear. The CDR3 consists of 15 residues. V lost 3 bases, J lost 0 bases, and 10 bases lay in between. CDR1 and CDR2 (germline): KGHSY, FQNENV. CDR3 region: CASSHGRGSTDTQYF. The CDR3 coding sequence is TGTGCCAGCAGCCATGGCCGCGGCAGCACAGATACGCAGTATTTT.

This chain links TRBV6-5 with TRBJ1-2; TRBD1 aligns across 8 bases. This CDR3 has 13 residues. The J segment lost 7 bases and the V segment lost 5 bases, leaving 6 bases of the junction unmatched. Germline CDR1 MNHEY, CDR2 SVGAGI. The CDR3 nucleotides are TGTGCCAGCAGTCCCGACAGGGGACGTGGCTACACCTTC. This sequence encodes CASSPDRGRGYTF.

The chain combines TRBV6-2 or TRBV6-3 with TRBJ2-7; 7 bases are shared with TRBD1. J lost 6 bases, V lost 6 bases, and 8 bases had no gene match. The germline V gene encodes CDR1 MNHEY and CDR2 SVGEGT. CDR3 length: 13 residues. In DNA, the CDR3 is TGTGCCAGCAGCCCCGACAGGGAGCGCGAGCAGTACTTC. Its protein product is CASSPDREREQYF.

This sequence joins TRBV6-1 and TRBJ2-7; D perhaps matches TRBD2 (6 bases). The CDR3 sequence is 13 residues long. Trimming took off 3 bases at V and 6 bases at J, with 12 bases between the two ends. Germline loops: CDR1 MNHNS, CDR2 SASEGT. CDR3 sequence (DNA): TGTGCCAGCAGTGAGGCGGGGAGAACCGAGCAGTACTTC. It is translated as CASSEAGRTEQYF.

The CDR3 DNA reads as TGTGCCAGCAGTACCCTCGGTCTCGAAGCTTTCTTT. Protein sequence: CASSTLGLEAFF. The rearrangement joins TRBV12-3 or TRBV12-4 to TRBJ1-1; no reliable D call. The CDR3 has 12 residues. The V end lost 5 bases, the J end lost 8 bases, and 12 bases lay between the germline ends.

This chain connects TRBV6-5 to TRBJ2-3; D remains ambiguous. The CDR3 is 15 amino acids. Trimming removed 7 bases from V and 2 bases from J, with 16 bases in between. CDR1 MNHEY and CDR2 SVGAGI come from the germline V gene. The CDR3 region is CASTLSETVTDTQYF. The CDR3 nucleotides read TGTGCCAGCACTCTAAGTGAAACAGTCACAGATACGCAGTATTTT.

The chain employs TRBV5-4 and TRBJ1-1; 10 nucleotides agree with TRBD1. The CDR3 contains 14 residues. V lost 4 bases to trimming and J lost 5 bases; unmatched junction nucleotides: 5. The germline V gene has CDR1 SGHNT and CDR2 YYREEE (reference sequence). The CDR3 loop reads CASSLRTGGTEAFF. The CDR3, as DNA: TGTGCCAGCAGCCTGAGGACAGGGGGTACTGAAGCTTTCTTT.

The chain joins TRBV5-1 to TRBJ1-1; D is unresolved. CDR3 size: 14 residues. In germline, CDR1 is SGHRS, CDR2 YFSETQ. Trimming cost V 4 bases and J 4 bases, with 14 bases left between them. Here the CDR3 reads CASSAPVAGTEAFF. The CDR3, as DNA: TGCGCCAGCAGCGCCCCTGTTGCGGGCACTGAAGCTTTCTTT.

The chain joins TRBV13 to TRBJ2-7, with TRBD1 matching over 8 bases. V was pared by 6 bases and J by 5 bases, with 9 bases of the junction left unmatched. The CDR3 extends over 14 amino acids. Germline assignment: CDR1 PRHDT and CDR2 FYEKMQ (reference sequence). This chain's CDR3 is CASRMRTGPHEQYF. The CDR3 bases are TGTGCCAGCAGAATGAGGACAGGGCCCCACGAGCAGTACTTC.

J is TRBJ1-6 and V is TRBV24-1; the match to TRBD1 covers 9 bases. The junction had 5 bases not matched to a gene; V was cut back by 2 bases and J by 7 bases. The CDR3 is 16 amino acids. The V gene's germline CDR1 is KGHDR and CDR2 SFDVKD. The CDR3 DNA is TGTGCCACCAGTGATTGGACAGGGGTAAGGAATTCACCCCTCCACTTT. Encoded protein: CATSDWTGVRNSPLHF.

DNA for the CDR3: TGTGCCAGCAGCGTAGCAGGGGACCTCTCACCCCTCCACTTT. The encoded protein is CASSVAGDLSPLHF. The J gene is TRBJ1-6, the V gene TRBV9; tentatively, D is TRBD1 (6 bases). The CDR3 is made up of 14 amino acids. Germline-derived CDR1 and CDR2 are SGDLS and YYNGEE. With 0 bases removed from V and 10 bases from J, the gap between germline ends came to 11 bases.

This chain uses TRBV9 with TRBJ1-3; D gene unclear. Deletions cut 0 bases from V and 0 bases from J, with 7 bases between. There are 15 residues in the CDR3. Germline lookup yields CDR1 SGDLS and CDR2 YYNGEE. CDR3 nucleotide sequence: TGTGCCAGCAGCGTAGGGGCCGTCTCTGGAAACACCATATATTTT. Translating it yields CASSVGAVSGNTIYF.

V is TRBV10-3 and J is TRBJ2-1; maybe TRBD2 (6 bases). Germline values: CDR1 ENHRY, CDR2 SYGVKD. V was pared by 3 bases and J by 4 bases, with 13 bases between. The CDR3 is 15 amino acids. CDR3 amino acids: CAISDLDYTYNEQFF. The CDR3 bases are TGTGCCATCAGTGACCTGGACTATACATACAATGAGCAGTTCTTC.

The genes are TRBV7-2 and TRBJ2-3; TRBD2 matches 10 bases. The trim removed 6 bases at V and 2 bases at J, leaving 8 bases unmatched. This CDR3 is 16 amino acids long. Germline CDR1 reads SGHTA; CDR2 reads FQGNSA. The CDR3 here is CASRKGLARLTDTQYF. CDR3 sequence (DNA): TGTGCCAGCAGAAAGGGACTAGCGCGACTCACAGATACGCAGTATTTT. The full variable domain, with the rest looked up from reference TRBV7-2 and TRBJ2-3, is GAGVSQSPSNKVTEKGKDVELRCDPISGHTALYWYRQSLGQGLEFLIYFQGNSAPDKSGLPSDRFSAERTGGSVSTLTIQRTQQEDSAVYLCASRKGLARLTDTQYFGPGTRLTVL.

The chain recombines TRBV6-5 with TRBJ1-2, with 9 nucleotides matching TRBD1. The CDR3 has 16 residues. Germline CDR1 and CDR2: MNHEY and SVGAGI. J gave up 4 bases and V 0 bases, and 6 bases lay outside the gene matches. The CDR3 sequence: CASSYSGQGTSYGYTF. The CDR3 DNA is TGTGCCAGCAGTTACTCTGGACAGGGGACGAGCTATGGCTACACCTTC.

This clone was seen a few times. The chain links TRBV5-1 to TRBJ1-3, with 8 bases identical to TRBD1. From germline, CDR1 is SGHRS and CDR2 YFSETQ. V lost 2 bases and J lost 2; bases outside the gene matches: 3. There are 15 residues in the CDR3. The DNA of the CDR3 is TGCGCCAGCAGCTTAGGACAGGGCGCTGGAAACACCATATATTTT. Amino acids: CASSLGQGAGNTIYF.

Details on this clone: This may come from a read error, since a much larger clone is one base off. The same CDR3 can be traced to other DNA sequences in this sample. The chain has TRBV24-1 and TRBJ1-1; D may be TRBD1 (6 bases). Germline V gene data show CDR1 as KGHDR and CDR2 as SFDVKD. The CDR3 runs 13 residues. Trimming pared 0 bases from V and 5 bases from J, leaving 6 bases between. The DNA for the CDR3 is TGTGCCACCAGTGATTTGAGGGGGACTGAAGCTTTCTTT. Translation gives CATSDLRGTEAFF.

A word on this clone: The limits of the CDR3 on the DNA are not certain, so only TCRdb's listed CDR3 is given. This chain connects TRBV4-1 to TRBJ2-2; no DNA check was done on the table's D call, TRBD2. From germline, CDR1 is MGHRA and CDR2 YSYEKL. The CDR3 has 16 amino acids, counting both end residues. CDR3 loop: CASSSSRGFSTGELFF.